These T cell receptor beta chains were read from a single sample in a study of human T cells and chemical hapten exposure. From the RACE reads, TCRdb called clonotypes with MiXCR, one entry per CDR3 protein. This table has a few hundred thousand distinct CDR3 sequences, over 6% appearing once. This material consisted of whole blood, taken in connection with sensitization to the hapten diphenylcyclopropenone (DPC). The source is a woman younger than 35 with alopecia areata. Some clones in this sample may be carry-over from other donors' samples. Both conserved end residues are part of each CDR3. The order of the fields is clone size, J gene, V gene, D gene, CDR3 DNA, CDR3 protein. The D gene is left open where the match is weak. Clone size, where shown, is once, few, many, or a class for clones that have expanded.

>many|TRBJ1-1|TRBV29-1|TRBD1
TGCAGCGTCACAGGGGGGCAGACGGCTTTCTTT
CSVTGGQTAFF
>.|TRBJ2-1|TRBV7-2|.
TGTGCCAGCAGCTCCCGTTGGGTGACAAGGTACAATGAGCAGTTCTTC
CASSSRWVTRYNEQFF
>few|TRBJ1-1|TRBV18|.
TGTGCCAGCTCACAAGGCGGAGGCCGGATATACACTGAAGCTTTCTTT
CASSQGGGRIYTEAFF
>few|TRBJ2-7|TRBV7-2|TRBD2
TGTGCCAGCAGCTCCGGGGGGACGAGTACCTACGAGCAGTACTTC
CASSSGGTSTYEQYF
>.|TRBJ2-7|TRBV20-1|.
TGCAGTGCTAGAGATTTCAAAGGACAGACCCACGAGCAGTACTTC
CSARDFKGQTHEQYF
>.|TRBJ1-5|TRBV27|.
TGTGCCAGCAGTTTATACGGACAGTATAGCAATCAGCCCCAGCATTTT
CASSLYGQYSNQPQHF
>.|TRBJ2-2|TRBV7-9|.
TGTGCCAGCAGCTTACGGGAAGCGCACACCGGGGAGCTGTTTTTT
CASSLREAHTGELFF
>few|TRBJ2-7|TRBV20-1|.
TGCAGTGCTAGTTCGGCCCTGAACGCCTACGAGCAGTACTTC
CSASSALNAYEQYF
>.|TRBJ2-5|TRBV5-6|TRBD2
TGTGCCAGCAGCTTGTTCGGGGGGGCGAAAAAGACCCAGTACTTC
CASSLFGGAKKTQYF
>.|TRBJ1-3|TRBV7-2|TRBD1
TGTGCCAGCAGCTCCAGGACAGGGGCCTCTGGAAACACCATATATTTT
CASSSRTGASGNTIYF
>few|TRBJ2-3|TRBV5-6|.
TGTGCCAGCAGCCTGTTCGTTGGGGGCGCCACAGATACGCAGTATTTT
CASSLFVGGATDTQYF
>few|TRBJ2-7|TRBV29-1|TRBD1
TGCAGCGTTGCACGGGACAGGGAGTTTTACGAGCAGTACTTC
CSVARDREFYEQYF
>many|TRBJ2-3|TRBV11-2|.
TGTGCCAGCAGCTTACAAGATCGTACGCAGTATTTT
CASSLQDRTQYF
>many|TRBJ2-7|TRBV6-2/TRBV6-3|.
TGTGCCAGCAGTTACTCACAGGAGACCTACGAGCAGTACTTC
CASSYSQETYEQYF
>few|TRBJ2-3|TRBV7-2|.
TGTGCCAGCAGCAATTCAGATACGCAGTATTTT
CASSNSDTQYF
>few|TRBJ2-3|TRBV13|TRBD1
TGTGCCAGCAGCCCTATTCCGGGACAGGGTAGAATGGCGCAGTATTTT
CASSPIPGQGRMAQYF
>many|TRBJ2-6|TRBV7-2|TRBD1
TGTGCCAGCAGCTTTGGAGGGACAGGGTCCGGGGCCAACGTCCTGACTTTC
CASSFGGTGSGANVLTF
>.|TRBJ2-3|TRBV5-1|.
TGCGCCAGCAGCTGGGGGGCCTTTGCTAGCACAGATACGCAGTATTTT
CASSWGAFASTDTQYF
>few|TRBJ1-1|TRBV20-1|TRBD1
TGCAGTGCTACCCGAGACTATACAGGGGGTGACACTGAAGCTTTCTTT
CSATRDYTGGDTEAFF
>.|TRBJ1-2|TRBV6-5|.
TGTGCCAGCAGTTCCATCAATAACTATGGCTACACCTTC
CASSSINNYGYTF
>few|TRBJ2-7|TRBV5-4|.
TGTGCCAGCAGCACGTCTCACGAGCAGTACTTC
CASSTSHEQYF
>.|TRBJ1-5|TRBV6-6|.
TGTGCCAGCAGTTATGGGGGGTTGCAGCCCCAGCATTTT
CASSYGGLQPQHF
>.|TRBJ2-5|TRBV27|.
TGTGCCAGCAGTCCGACTATTGAAGAGACCCAGTACTTC
CASSPTIEETQYF
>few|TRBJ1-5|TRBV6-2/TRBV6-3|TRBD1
TGTGCCAGCAGTTCAGGGGGTAACAATCAGCCCCAGCATTTT
CASSSGGNNQPQHF
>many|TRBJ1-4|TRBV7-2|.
TGTGCCAGCAGCGTCGACATCGGTCGCGAAAAACTGTTTTTT
CASSVDIGREKLFF
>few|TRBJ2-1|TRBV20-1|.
TGCAGTGCGCCCAGGGCGGGGGCCCTTTACAATGAGCAGTTCTTC
CSAPRAGALYNEQFF
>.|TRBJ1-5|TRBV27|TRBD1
TGTGCCAGCAGCCTTACACAGGGGGATCAGCCCCAGCATTTT
CASSLTQGDQPQHF
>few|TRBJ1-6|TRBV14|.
TGTGCCAGCAGCCCTTCCGAGGTCAGCCCCCTCCACTTT
CASSPSEVSPLHF
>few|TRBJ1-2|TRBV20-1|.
TGCAGTGCTAGACTACAGGGTAGCCATGGCTACACCTTC
CSARLQGSHGYTF
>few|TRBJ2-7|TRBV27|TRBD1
TGTGCCAGCAGACCCGGGACAGGGATTGAGCAGTACTTC
CASRPGTGIEQYF
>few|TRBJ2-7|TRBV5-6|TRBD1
TGTGCCAGCAGCGAAGGGACAGGGACCTACTACGAGCAGTACTTC
CASSEGTGTYYEQYF
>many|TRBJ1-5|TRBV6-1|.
TGTGCCAGCCTCTGGGAGGGCAATCAGCCCCAGCATTTT
CASLWEGNQPQHF
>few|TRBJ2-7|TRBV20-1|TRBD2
TGCAGTGCTAGAGACCCCCTCGGACTAGCGGGGACCTCTTACGAGCAGTACTTC
CSARDPLGLAGTSYEQYF
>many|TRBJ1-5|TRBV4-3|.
TGCGCCAGCAGCCAAGGGAGAGATAGCAATCAGCCCCAGCATTTT
CASSQGRDSNQPQHF
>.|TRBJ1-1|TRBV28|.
TGTGCCAGCAGTTTCGCACAGCCGAACACTGAAGCTTTCTTT
CASSFAQPNTEAFF
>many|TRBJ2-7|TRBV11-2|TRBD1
TGTGCCAGCAGCCCGACAGGGTTCCTACTGGAGCAGTACTTC
CASSPTGFLLEQYF
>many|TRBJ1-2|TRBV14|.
TGTGCCAGCAGCCCTTCAAGGGACGGTAGCTACACCTTC
CASSPSRDGSYTF
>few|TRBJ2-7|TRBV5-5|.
TGTGCCAGCAGCTTGGATCCTCCACGGAGCTCCTACGAGCAGTACTTC
CASSLDPPRSSYEQYF
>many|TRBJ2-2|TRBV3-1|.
TGTGCCAGCAGCCAAGGGGATCTAAACACCGGGGAGCTGTTTTTT
CASSQGDLNTGELFF
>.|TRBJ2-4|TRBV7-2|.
TGTGCCAGCAGCCAACGGTCGAACATTCAGTACTTC
CASSQRSNIQYF